This T cell receptor (beta chain) was identified in a study of T cells in women clearing cervical HPV infection. Here immunoSEQ multiplex PCR was the method, and the copy in TCRdb shows in-frame clones only, minus some. The ten most abundant clones cover approximately 2.6% of a sample with around 23,000 clones. V shed 3 bases and J shed 1 base, with 6 bases lying between them. This CDR3 is 13 amino acids long. Germline V gene sequence: CDR1 SGHTA, CDR2 FQGTGA. Notes on this clone: The CDR3 is cut off 3 residues early in the read; its end comes from the germline J gene.

The chain combines TRBV7-3 with TRBJ1-1; D remains ambiguous. Sequenced: blood buffy coat. The receptor was isolated from a woman aged 18 to 75 with a cervical HPV16 infection that either progressed to CIN3+ or cleared (not recorded which). The DNA read from the CDR3 is TGTGCCAGCAGCTTCGGCGGGAACACTGAA. This sequence encodes CASSFGGNTE. The entire CDR3 is CASSFGGNTEAFF.